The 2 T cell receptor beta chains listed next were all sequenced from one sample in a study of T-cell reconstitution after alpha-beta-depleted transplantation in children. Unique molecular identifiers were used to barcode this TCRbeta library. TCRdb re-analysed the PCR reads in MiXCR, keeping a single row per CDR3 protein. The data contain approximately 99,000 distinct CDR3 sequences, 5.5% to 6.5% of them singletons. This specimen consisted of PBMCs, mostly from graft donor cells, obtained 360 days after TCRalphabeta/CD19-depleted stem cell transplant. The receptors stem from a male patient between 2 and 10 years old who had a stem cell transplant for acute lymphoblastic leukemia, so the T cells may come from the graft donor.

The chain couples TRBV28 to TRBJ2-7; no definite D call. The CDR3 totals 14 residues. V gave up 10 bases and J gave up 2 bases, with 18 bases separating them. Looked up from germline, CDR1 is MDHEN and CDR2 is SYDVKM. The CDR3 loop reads CATPFRWAAYEQYF. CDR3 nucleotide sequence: TGTGCCACCCCCTTCCGGTGGGCGGCCTACGAGCAGTACTTC.

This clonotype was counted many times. CDR3 region: CSAREGLNSYEQYF. CDR3 nucleotides: TGCAGTGCTAGGGAGGGACTCAACTCCTACGAGCAGTACTTC. This chain links TRBV20-1 with TRBJ2-7, with D perhaps TRBD2 (6 bases). V lost 3 bases and J 0 bases, leaving 12 bases between the germline ends. This CDR3 region has 14 residues. Germline CDR1 and CDR2: DFQATT and SNEGSKA (reference sequence).